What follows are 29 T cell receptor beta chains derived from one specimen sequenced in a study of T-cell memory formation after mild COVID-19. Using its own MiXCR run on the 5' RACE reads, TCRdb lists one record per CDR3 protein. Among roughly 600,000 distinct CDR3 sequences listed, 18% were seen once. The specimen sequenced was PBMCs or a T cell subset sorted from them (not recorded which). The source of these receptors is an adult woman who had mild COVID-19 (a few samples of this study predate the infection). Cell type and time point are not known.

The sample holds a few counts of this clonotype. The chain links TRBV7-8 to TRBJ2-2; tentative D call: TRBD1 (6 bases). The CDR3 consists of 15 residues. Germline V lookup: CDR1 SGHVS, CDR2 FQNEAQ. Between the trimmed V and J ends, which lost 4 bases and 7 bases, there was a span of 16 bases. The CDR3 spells CASSSPDRRVGELFF. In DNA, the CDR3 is TGTGCCAGCAGCTCCCCCGACAGGCGGGTCGGGGAGCTGTTTTTT.

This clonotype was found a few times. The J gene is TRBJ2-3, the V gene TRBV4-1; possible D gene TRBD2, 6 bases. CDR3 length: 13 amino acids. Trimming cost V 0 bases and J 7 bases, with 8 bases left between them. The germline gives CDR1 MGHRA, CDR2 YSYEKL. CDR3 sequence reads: CASSQEGGYTQYF. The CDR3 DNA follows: TGCGCCAGCAGCCAAGAGGGAGGTTATACGCAGTATTTT.

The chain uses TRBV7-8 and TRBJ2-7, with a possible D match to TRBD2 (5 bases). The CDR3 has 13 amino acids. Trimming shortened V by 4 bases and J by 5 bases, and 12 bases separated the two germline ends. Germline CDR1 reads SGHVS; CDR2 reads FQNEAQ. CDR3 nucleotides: TGTGCCAGCAGCTCCGGGGTGACGGACGAGCAGTACTTC. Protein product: CASSSGVTDEQYF. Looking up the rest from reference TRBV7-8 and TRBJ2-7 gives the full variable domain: GAGVSQSPRYKVAKRGQDVALRCDPISGHVSLFWYQQALGQGPEFLTYFQNEAQLDKSGLPSDRFFAERPEGSVSTLKIQRTQQEDSAVYLCASSSGVTDEQYFGPGTRLTVT.

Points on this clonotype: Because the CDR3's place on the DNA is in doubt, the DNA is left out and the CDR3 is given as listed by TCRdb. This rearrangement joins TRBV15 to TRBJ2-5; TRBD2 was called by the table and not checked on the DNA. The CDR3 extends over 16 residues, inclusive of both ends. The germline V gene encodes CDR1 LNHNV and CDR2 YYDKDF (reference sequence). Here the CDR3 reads CATSRPAVGPGETQYF.

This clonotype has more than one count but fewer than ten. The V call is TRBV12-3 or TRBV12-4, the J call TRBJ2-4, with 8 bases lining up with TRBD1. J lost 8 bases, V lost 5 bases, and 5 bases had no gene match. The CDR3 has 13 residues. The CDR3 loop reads CASSGQGGYIQYF. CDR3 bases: TGTGCCAGCAGTGGACAGGGCGGTTACATTCAGTACTTC.

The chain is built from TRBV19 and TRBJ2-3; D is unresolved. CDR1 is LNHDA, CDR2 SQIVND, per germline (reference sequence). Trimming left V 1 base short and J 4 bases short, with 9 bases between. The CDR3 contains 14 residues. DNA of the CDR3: TGTGCCAGTAGTATAGTGGTGGTGGCAGATACGCAGTATTTT. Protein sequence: CASSIVVVADTQYF.

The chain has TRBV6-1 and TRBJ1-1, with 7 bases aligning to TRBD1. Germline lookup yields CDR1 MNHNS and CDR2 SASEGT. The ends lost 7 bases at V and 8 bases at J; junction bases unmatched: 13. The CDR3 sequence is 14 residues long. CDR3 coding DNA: TGTGCCAGCATCGACCCACAGGGGTTAGCGGAAGCTTTCTTT. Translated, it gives CASIDPQGLAEAFF.

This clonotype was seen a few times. The CDR3 sequence is CASSPIGQAGNTIYF. CDR3 sequence (DNA): TGTGCCAGCAGCCCAATAGGACAGGCGGGAAACACCATATATTTT. The V call is TRBV3-1, the J call TRBJ1-3; 7 nucleotides agree with TRBD1. V was clipped by 4 bases and J by 4 bases; unmatched bases: 7. CDR1 and CDR2 from the germline V gene are LGHDT and YNNKEL (reference sequence). This CDR3 spans 15 amino acids.

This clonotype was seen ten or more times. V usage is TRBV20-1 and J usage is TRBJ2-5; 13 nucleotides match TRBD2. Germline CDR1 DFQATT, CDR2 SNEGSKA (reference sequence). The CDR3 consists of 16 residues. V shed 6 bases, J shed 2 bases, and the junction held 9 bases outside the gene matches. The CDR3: CSAIGLAGDLQETQYF. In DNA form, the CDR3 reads TGCAGTGCGATCGGACTAGCGGGGGATCTACAAGAGACCCAGTACTTC.

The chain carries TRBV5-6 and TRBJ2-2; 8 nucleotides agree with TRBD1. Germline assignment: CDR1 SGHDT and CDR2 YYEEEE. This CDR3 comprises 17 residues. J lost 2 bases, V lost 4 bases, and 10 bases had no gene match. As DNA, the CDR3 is TGTGCCAGCAGCAGGGACAGGTTCTACGTTAACACCGGGGAGCTGTTTTTT. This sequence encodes CASSRDRFYVNTGELFF. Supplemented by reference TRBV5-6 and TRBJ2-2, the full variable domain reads DAGVTQSPTHLIKTRGQQVTLRCSPKSGHDTVSWYQQALGQGPQFIFQYYEEEERQRGNFPDRFSGHQFPNYSSELNVNALLLGDSALYLCASSRDRFYVNTGELFFGEGSRLTVL.

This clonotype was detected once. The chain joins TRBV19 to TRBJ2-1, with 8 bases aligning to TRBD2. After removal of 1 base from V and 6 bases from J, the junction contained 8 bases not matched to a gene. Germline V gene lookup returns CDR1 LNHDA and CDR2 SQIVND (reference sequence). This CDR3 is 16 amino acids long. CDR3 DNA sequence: TGTGCCAGTAGTATAGGTGACGGGAGGGCCCGCAATGAGCAGTTCTTC. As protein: CASSIGDGRARNEQFF.

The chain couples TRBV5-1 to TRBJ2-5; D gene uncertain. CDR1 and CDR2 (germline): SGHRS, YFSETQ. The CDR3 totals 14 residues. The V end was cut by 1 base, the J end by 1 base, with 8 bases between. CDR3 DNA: TGCGCCAGCAGCTTGTACTCAGCCCAAGAGACCCAGTACTTC. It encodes CASSLYSAQETQYF. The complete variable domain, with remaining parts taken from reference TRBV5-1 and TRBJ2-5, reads KAGVTQTPRYLIKTRGQQVTLSCSPISGHRSVSWYQQTPGQGLQFLFEYFSETQRNKGNFPGRFSGRQFSNSRSEMNVSTLELGDSALYLCASSLYSAQETQYFGPGTRLLVL.

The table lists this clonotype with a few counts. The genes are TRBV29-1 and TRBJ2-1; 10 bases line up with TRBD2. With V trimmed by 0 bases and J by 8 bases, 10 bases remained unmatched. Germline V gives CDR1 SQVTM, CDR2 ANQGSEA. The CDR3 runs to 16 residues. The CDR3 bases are TGCAGCGTTGAAGAGCCTCTAGCGGGAGCTTTAGATGAGCAGTTCTTC. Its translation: CSVEEPLAGALDEQFF.

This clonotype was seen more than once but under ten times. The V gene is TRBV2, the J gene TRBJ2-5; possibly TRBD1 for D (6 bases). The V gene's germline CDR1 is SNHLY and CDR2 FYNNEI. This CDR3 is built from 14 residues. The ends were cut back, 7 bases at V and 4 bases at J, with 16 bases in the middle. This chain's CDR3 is CASTWQGRGETQYF. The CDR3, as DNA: TGTGCCAGCACTTGGCAGGGGCGAGGAGAGACCCAGTACTTC.

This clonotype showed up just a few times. The CDR3 loop reads CATSRPWTGAMNTEAFF. CDR3 DNA sequence: TGTGCCACCAGCAGACCGTGGACAGGGGCCATGAACACTGAAGCTTTCTTT. V usage is TRBV15 and J usage is TRBJ1-1; 9 bases are shared with TRBD1. This CDR3 region has 17 residues. V was clipped by 2 bases and J by 0 bases; unmatched bases: 7. Germline V lookup: CDR1 LNHNV, CDR2 YYDKDF (reference sequence).

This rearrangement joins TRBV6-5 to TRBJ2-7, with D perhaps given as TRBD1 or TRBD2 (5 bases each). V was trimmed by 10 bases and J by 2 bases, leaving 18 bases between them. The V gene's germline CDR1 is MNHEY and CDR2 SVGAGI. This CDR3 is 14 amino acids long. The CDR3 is CATGWGSPPYEQYF. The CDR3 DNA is TGTGCCACGGGGTGGGGGAGTCCCCCCTACGAGCAGTACTTC.

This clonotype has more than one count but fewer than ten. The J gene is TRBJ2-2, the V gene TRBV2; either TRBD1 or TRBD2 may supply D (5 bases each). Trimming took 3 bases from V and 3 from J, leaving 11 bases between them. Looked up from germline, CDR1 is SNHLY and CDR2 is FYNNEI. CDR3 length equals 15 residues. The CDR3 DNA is TGTGCCAGCAGTGAGCGGCCGGGGCACACCGGGGAGCTGTTTTTT. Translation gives CASSERPGHTGELFF. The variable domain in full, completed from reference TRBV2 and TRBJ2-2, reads EPEVTQTPSHQVTQMGQEVILRCVPISNHLYFYWYRQILGQKVEFLVSFYNNEISEKSEIFDDQFSVERPDGSNFTLKIRSTKLEDSAMYFCASSERPGHTGELFFGEGSRLTVL.

This CDR3 is CASSYRGQGYNTGELFF. The CDR3 DNA reads as TGTGCCAGCAGTTACAGGGGACAGGGGTATAACACCGGGGAGCTGTTTTTT. The chain uses TRBV6-2 or TRBV6-3 and TRBJ2-2; 10 positions agree with TRBD1. Germline-derived CDR1 and CDR2 are MNHEY and SVGEGT. This CDR3 comprises 17 residues. Unmatched junction bases numbered 5, after V lost 2 bases and J lost 2 bases.

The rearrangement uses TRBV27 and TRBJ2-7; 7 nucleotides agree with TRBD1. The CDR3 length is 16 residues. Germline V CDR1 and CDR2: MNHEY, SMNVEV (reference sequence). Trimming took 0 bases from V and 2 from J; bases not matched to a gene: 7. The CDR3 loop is CASSLSFGTATYEQYF. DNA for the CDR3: TGTGCCAGCAGTTTATCTTTCGGGACAGCGACCTACGAGCAGTACTTC.

The CDR3 DNA reads as TGCAGAGCAGATACGCAGTATTTT. It is translated as CRADTQYF. This chain uses TRBV20-1 with TRBJ2-3; no reliable D call. The CDR3 has 8 residues. Per germline, CDR1 DFQATT and CDR2 SNEGSKA (reference sequence).

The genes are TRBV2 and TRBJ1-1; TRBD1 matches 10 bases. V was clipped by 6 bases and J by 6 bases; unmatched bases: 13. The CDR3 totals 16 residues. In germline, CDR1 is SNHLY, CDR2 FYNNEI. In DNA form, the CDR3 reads TGTGCCAGCAGCCTGACAGGGGGCGTCTGGTCCCCTGAAGCTTTCTTT. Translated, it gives CASSLTGGVWSPEAFF.

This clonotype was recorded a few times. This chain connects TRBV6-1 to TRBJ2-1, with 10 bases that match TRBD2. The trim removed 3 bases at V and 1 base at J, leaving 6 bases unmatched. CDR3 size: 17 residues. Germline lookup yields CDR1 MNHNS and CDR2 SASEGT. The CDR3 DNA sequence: TGTGCCAGCAGTGAGGGGGTAGCGGGAGGATCCTACAATGAGCAGTTCTTC. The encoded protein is CASSEGVAGGSYNEQFF.

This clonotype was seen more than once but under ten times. The DNA of the CDR3 is TGTGCCAGCAGCCGGGGGACAGAGCAGTACTTC. Translated: CASSRGTEQYF. The V and J genes are TRBV7-8 and TRBJ2-7; D tentatively reads TRBD1 or TRBD2 (6 bases each). Germline CDR1 is SGHVS and CDR2 is FQNEAQ. V was shortened by 5 bases and J by 7 bases, with 9 bases between the two germline ends. This CDR3 contains 11 residues.

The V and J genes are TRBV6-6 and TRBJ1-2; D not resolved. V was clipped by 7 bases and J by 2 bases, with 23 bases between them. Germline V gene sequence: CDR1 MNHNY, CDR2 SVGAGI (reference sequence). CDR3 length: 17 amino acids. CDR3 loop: CASTPRPYSRANYGYTF. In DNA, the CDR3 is TGTGCCAGCACACCAAGACCATACTCGCGGGCGAACTATGGCTACACCTTC.

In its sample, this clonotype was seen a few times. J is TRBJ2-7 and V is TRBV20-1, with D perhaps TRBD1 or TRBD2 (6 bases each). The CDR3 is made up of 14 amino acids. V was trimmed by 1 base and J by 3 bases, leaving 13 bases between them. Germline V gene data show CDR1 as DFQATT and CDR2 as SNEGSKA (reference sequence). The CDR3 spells CSARGSGASYEQYF. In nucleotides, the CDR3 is TGCAGTGCTAGAGGATCGGGGGCTAGCTACGAGCAGTACTTC.

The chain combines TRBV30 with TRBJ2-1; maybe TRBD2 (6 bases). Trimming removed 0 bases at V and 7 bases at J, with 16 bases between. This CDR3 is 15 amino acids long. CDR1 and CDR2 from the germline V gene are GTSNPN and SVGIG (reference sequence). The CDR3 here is CAWSVQLGGRNEQFF. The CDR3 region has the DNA TGTGCCTGGAGTGTACAGTTGGGGGGTAGGAATGAGCAGTTCTTC.

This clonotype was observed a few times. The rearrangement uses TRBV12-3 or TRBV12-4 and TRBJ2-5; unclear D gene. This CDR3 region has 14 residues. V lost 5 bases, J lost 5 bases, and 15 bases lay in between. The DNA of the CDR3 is TGTGCCAGCAGTGGCAAAGGACGGCGGGAGACCCAGTACTTC. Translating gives CASSGKGRRETQYF.

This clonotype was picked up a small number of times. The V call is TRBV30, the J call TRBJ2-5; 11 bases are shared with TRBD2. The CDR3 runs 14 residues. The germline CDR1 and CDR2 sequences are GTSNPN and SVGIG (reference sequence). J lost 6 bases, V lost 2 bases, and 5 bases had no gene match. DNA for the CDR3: TGTGCCTGGAGTCTAGCGGGGGGCGGGAAGACCCAGTACTTC. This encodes CAWSLAGGGKTQYF.

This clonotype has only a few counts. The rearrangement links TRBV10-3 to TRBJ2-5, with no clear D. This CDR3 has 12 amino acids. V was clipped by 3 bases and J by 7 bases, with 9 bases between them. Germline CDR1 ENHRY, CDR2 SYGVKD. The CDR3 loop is CAISEIEGTQYF. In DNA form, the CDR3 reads TGTGCCATCAGTGAAATCGAAGGGACCCAGTACTTC.